The next 4 T cell receptor beta chains were all read from a single sample in a study of cytomegalovirus exposure and HLA in healthy donors. Here immunoSEQ multiplex PCR was the method, and the copy in TCRdb shows in-frame clones only, minus some. The sample includes 130,000 to 150,000 clones, almost 85% of them seen just once. The sample comprised PBMCs. These receptors came from a woman aged 25 to 39 in good health and CMV-seronegative.

The chain links TRBV5-5 to TRBJ2-5; D is perhaps TRBD1 (6 bases). Germline V gene data show CDR1 as SGHKS and CDR2 as YYEKEE (reference sequence). The CDR3 extends over 12 amino acids. The V end lost 5 bases, the J end lost 7 bases, and 12 bases lay between the germline ends. CDR3 protein: CASSRDIRTQYF. CDR3 coding DNA: TGTGCCAGCAGTAGGGACATTCGGACCCAGTACTTC.

The chain uses TRBV4-1 and TRBJ2-7; TRBD1 might be the D (6 bases). This CDR3 spans 15 amino acids. Trimming stripped 0 bases from V and 3 bases from J, with 12 bases between. Germline V gives CDR1 MGHRA, CDR2 YSYEKL. The CDR3: CASSQETGRVYEQYF. The DNA of the CDR3 is TGCGCCAGCAGCCAAGAAACAGGGAGAGTCTACGAGCAGTACTTC.

This clone appeared a single time. The rearrangement joins TRBV27 to TRBJ2-3; 10 bases are shared with TRBD1. Unmatched junction bases numbered 17, after V lost 8 bases and J lost 6 bases. Germline CDR1 MNHEY, CDR2 SMNVEV (reference sequence). The CDR3 covers 17 residues. The CDR3 nucleotides read TGTGCCAGCGCCACCTCCGCCGGCGACAGGGGGCACGATACGCAGTATTTT. Translating gives CASATSAGDRGHDTQYF.

This clone is medium-sized. The chain combines TRBV7-2 with TRBJ1-6; 7 bases line up with TRBD1. V was pared by 5 bases and J by 7 bases, with 11 bases of the junction left unmatched. Germline V lookup: CDR1 SGHTA, CDR2 FQGNSA. This CDR3 contains 16 residues. The CDR3 DNA reads TGTGCCAGCAGCCGACAGGGTCTGGGAACAAATTCACCCCTCCACTTT. Amino acids: CASSRQGLGTNSPLHF.